These 7 T cell receptor beta chains originate from one sample sequenced in a study of T cells in tuberculosis. The sample's time point: new active TB diagnosis, blood taken before or within 7 days of starting treatment. TCRdb's copy holds only in-frame clones and misses some; the assay was immunoSEQ multiplex PCR. This table has about 38,000 clones, less than 95% appearing once. Sequenced here: PBMCs, sampled at tuberculosis diagnosis. These receptors were obtained from an adult with tuberculosis.

The V gene is TRBV7-6, the J gene TRBJ2-7; possibly TRBD1 for D (6 bases). There are 15 residues in the CDR3. Germline values: CDR1 SGHVS, CDR2 FNYEAQ. Trimming shortened V by 2 bases and J by 2 bases, and 13 bases separated the two germline ends. Written as DNA, the CDR3 is TGTGCCAGCAGCTTATCCCCAGGGGCGGCCTACGAGCAGTACTTC. Its translation is CASSLSPGAAYEQYF.

This rearrangement joins TRBV5-1 to TRBJ2-1, with TRBD1 as a possible D gene (6 bases). The CDR3 sequence is 15 residues long. The V and J ends lost 4 bases and 0 bases respectively, with 11 bases between them. Looked up from germline, CDR1 is SGHRS and CDR2 is YFSETQ. The CDR3 sequence is CASSAGTSSYNEQFF. The CDR3 DNA sequence: TGCGCCAGCAGCGCAGGGACAAGCTCCTACAATGAGCAGTTCTTC. Full variable domain (rest looked up from reference TRBV5-1 and TRBJ2-1): KAGVTQTPRYLIKTRGQQVTLSCSPISGHRSVSWYQQTPGQGLQFLFEYFSETQRNKGNFPGRFSGRQFSNSRSEMNVSTLELGDSALYLCASSAGTSSYNEQFFGPGTRLTVL.

The chain joins TRBV15 to TRBJ1-1; D unclear. Germline CDR1 is LNHNV and CDR2 is YYDKDF (reference sequence). This CDR3 has 13 amino acids. V was trimmed by 5 bases and J by 4 bases, leaving 11 bases between them. The CDR3 sequence is CATSSRGSTEAFF. The CDR3 DNA follows: TGTGCCACCAGCTCCCGAGGTTCCACTGAAGCTTTCTTT.

V usage is TRBV4-3 and J usage is TRBJ1-1, with D possibly matching TRBD1 (5 bases). This CDR3 region has 13 residues. V was clipped by 0 bases and J by 7 bases, with 9 bases between them. CDR1 is LGHNA and CDR2 is YSLEER in the germline V gene. In DNA form, the CDR3 reads TGCGCCAGCAGCCAAGATCAAACAGGTGAAGCTTTCTTT. Encoded protein: CASSQDQTGEAFF.

V usage is TRBV30 and J usage is TRBJ2-2, with 9 bases lining up with TRBD1. CDR1 is GTSNPN, CDR2 SVGIG, per germline (reference sequence). The length of the CDR3 is 14 residues. V gave up 4 bases and J gave up 6 bases; unmatched junction bases: 6. CDR3 protein: CAWTRQGVSGELFF. The CDR3, as DNA: TGTGCCTGGACCAGACAGGGGGTTTCCGGGGAGCTGTTTTTT.

J is TRBJ2-4 and V is TRBV11-2; D is possibly TRBD2 (5 bases). Germline V lookup: CDR1 SGHAT, CDR2 FQNNGV. Trimming shortened V by 5 bases and J by 4 bases, and 15 bases separated the two germline ends. The CDR3 length is 15 residues. CDR3 residues: CASSDERGAKNIQYF. The CDR3 nucleotides are TGTGCCAGCAGCGACGAACGGGGTGCTAAAAACATTCAGTACTTC.

This rearrangement joins TRBV27 to TRBJ1-1; tentative D call: TRBD1 (5 bases). The CDR3 runs 14 residues. Per germline, CDR1 MNHEY and CDR2 SMNVEV (reference sequence). Trimming removed 4 bases from V and 3 bases from J, with 12 bases in between. CDR3: CASSSGDRDTEAFF. The CDR3 DNA sequence: TGTGCCAGCAGTTCGGGGGATAGGGACACTGAAGCTTTCTTT.